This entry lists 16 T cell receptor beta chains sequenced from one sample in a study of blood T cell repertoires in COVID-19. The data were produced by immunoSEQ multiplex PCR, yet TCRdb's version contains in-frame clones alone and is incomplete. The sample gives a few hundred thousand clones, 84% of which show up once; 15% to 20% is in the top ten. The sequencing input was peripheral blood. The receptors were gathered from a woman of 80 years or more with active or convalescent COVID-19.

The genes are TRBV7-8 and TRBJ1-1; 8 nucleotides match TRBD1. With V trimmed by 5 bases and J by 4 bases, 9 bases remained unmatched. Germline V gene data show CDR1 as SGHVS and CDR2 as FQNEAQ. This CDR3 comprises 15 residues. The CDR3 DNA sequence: TGTGCCAGCAGCAGATCAGGGGGCTTGAGCACTGAAGCTTTCTTT. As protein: CASSRSGGLSTEAFF.

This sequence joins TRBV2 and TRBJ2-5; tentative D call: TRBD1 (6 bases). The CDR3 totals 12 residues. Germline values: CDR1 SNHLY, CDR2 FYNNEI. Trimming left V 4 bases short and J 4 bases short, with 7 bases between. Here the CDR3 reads CASSGDTETQYF. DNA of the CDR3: TGTGCCAGCAGTGGGGACACAGAGACCCAGTACTTC.

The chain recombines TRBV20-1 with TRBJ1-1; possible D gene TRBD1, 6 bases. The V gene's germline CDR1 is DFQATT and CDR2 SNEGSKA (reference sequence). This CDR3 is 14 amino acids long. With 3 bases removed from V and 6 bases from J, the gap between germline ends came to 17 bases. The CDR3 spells CSASDRLGKAEAFF. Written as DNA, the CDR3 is TGCAGTGCTAGTGACAGGTTGGGTAAGGCTGAAGCTTTCTTT.

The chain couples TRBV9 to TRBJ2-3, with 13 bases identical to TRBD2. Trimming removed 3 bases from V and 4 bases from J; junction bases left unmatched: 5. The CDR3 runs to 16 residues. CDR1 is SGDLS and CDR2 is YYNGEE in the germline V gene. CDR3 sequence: CASSGAGTSGADTQYF. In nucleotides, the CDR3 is TGTGCCAGCAGCGGGGCCGGGACTAGCGGGGCAGATACGCAGTATTTT.

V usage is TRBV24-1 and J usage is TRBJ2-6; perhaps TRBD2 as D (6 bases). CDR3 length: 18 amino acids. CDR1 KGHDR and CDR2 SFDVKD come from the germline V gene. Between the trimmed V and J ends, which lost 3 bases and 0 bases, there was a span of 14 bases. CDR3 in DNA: TGTGCCACCAGTGATCCCCCGGGGGTAGCCTCTGGGGCCAACGTCCTGACTTTC. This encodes CATSDPPGVASGANVLTF.

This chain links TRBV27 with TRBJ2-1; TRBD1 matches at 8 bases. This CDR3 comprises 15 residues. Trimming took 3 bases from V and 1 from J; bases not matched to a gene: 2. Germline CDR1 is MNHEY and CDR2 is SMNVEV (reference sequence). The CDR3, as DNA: TGTGCCAGCAGTTTGGGACAGGTATCCTACAATGAGCAGTTCTTC. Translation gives CASSLGQVSYNEQFF.

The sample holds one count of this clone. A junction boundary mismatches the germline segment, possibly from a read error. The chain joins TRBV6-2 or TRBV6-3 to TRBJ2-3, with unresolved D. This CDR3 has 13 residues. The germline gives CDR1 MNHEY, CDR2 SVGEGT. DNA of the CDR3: TGTGCCGGCAGCGAGTCTAGCACAGATACGCAGTATTTT. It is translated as CAGSESSTDTQYF.

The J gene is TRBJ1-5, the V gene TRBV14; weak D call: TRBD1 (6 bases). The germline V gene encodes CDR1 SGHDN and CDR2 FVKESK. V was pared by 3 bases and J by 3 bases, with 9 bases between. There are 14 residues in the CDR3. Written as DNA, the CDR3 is TGTGCCAGCAGCCAGACAGGAAACAATCAGCCCCAGCATTTT. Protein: CASSQTGNNQPQHF.

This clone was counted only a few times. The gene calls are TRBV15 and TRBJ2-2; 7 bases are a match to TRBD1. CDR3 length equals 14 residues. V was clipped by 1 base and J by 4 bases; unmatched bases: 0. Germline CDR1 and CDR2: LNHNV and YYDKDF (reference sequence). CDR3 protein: CATSRGQGTGELFF. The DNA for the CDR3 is TGTGCCACCAGCAGAGGACAGGGCACCGGGGAGCTGTTTTTT.

This CDR3 is CASSLDPWQNEQYF. In nucleotides, the CDR3 is TGTGCCAGCAGCTTAGATCCATGGCAGAACGAGCAGTACTTC. V is TRBV11-2 and J is TRBJ2-7; no firm D call. The CDR3 spans 14 residues. Germline lookup yields CDR1 SGHAT and CDR2 FQNNGV. The V end lost 0 bases, the J end lost 5 bases, and 11 bases lay between the germline ends.

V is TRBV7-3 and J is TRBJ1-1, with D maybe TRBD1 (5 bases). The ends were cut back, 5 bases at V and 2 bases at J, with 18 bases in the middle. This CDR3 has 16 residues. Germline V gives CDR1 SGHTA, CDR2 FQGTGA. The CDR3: CASSPGGPRLNTEAFF. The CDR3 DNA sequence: TGTGCCAGCAGCCCGGGGGGACCGAGACTCAACACTGAAGCTTTCTTT.

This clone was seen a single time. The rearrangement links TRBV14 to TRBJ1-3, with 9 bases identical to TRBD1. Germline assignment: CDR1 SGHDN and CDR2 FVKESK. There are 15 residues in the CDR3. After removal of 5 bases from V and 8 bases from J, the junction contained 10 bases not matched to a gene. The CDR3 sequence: CASSSRQGVLDTIYF. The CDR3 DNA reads TGTGCCAGCAGCTCTCGACAGGGGGTCCTGGACACCATATATTTT.

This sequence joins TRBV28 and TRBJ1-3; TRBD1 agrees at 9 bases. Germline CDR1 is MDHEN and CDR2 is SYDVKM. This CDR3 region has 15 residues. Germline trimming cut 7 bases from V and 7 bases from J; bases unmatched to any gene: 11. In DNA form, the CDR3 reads TGTGCCAGCACCGGCGCCGGGACAGGGCTCAACACCATATATTTT. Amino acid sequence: CASTGAGTGLNTIYF.

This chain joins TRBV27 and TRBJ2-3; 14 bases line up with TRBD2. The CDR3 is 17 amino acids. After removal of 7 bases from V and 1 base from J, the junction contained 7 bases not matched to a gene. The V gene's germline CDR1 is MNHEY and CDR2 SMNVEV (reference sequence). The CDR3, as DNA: TGTGCCAGCACCAGACTAGCGGGGGGGCTGGGCACAGATACGCAGTATTTT. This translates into CASTRLAGGLGTDTQYF.

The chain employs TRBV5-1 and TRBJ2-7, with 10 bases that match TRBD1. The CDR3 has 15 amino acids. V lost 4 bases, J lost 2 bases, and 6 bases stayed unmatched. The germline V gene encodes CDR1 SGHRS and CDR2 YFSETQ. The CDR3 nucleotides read TGCGCCAGCAGCACTACGACAGGGGGCGCCTACGAGCAGTACTTC. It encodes CASSTTTGGAYEQYF.

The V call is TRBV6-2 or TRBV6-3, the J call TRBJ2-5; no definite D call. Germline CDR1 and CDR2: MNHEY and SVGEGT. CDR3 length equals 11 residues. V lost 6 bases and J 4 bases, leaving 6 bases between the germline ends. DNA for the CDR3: TGTGCCAGCAGCCACGGAGAGACCCAGTACTTC. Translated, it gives CASSHGETQYF.